This T cell receptor (beta chain) originates from a study of low-dose radiotherapy and immunotherapy resistance in tumors. First-strand cDNA used TRAV- and TRBV-specific primers, covering alpha and beta chains. It was with a constant-region primer and a V-primer adapter that TCRs were amplified over about 19 PCR cycles. TCRdb redid the calling of the reads with MiXCR, one entry per CDR3 protein. The profile shows 6,000 to 9,000 distinct CDR3 sequences, 80% to 90% of them singletons. Germline V gene sequence: CDR1 ENHRY, CDR2 SYGVKD. With 3 bases removed from V and 8 bases from J, the gap between germline ends came to 16 bases. The CDR3 runs to 15 residues.

The chain links TRBV10-3 to TRBJ1-4; possibly TRBD1 for D (6 bases). The receptor's source is a human donor with advanced metastatic prostate, ovarian, gallbladder or colorectal cancer (not recorded which). This table probably holds off-target reads from a library built for another chain. CDR3 coding DNA: TGTGCCATCAGTGAATCGCGGGGGCCAGGGGAAAAACTGTTTTTT. This sequence encodes CAISESRGPGEKLFF.